What follows are 27 T cell receptor beta chains derived from one specimen sequenced in a study of cytomegalovirus exposure and HLA in healthy donors. PCR used 60 Vbeta primers and 13 Jbeta primers. Libraries were prepared by immunoSEQ multiplex PCR; TCRdb keeps only in-frame clonotypes and omits some of them. The table lists 160,000 or so clones, around 82% of them singletons, with under 8% in the top ten. What was sequenced was PBMCs. The receptor set was obtained from a woman between 50 and 59 years old in good health and CMV-seropositive.

The chain carries TRBV4-3 and TRBJ2-5, with 7 nucleotides matching TRBD2. With V trimmed by 4 bases and J by 8 bases, 10 bases remained unmatched. The CDR3 extends over 14 amino acids. Looked up from germline, CDR1 is LGHNA and CDR2 is YSLEER. The CDR3 bases are TGCGCCAGCAGCCGGGACTCAGGGAGGGACACCCAGTACTTC. Its protein product is CASSRDSGRDTQYF.

This clone is a singleton in its sample. J is TRBJ1-2 and V is TRBV10-3; D remains unclear. V was shortened by 4 bases and J by 4 bases, with 7 bases between the two germline ends. The CDR3 runs to 12 residues. CDR1 is ENHRY and CDR2 is SYGVKD in the germline V gene. CDR3 residues: CAISADTYGYTF. The CDR3 DNA is TGTGCCATCAGTGCAGACACCTATGGCTACACCTTC.

This clone appeared a few times. This rearrangement joins TRBV7-6 to TRBJ2-7, with a tentative D call TRBD1 (6 bases). The CDR3 contains 15 residues. The germline gives CDR1 SGHVS, CDR2 FNYEAQ. Between the trimmed V and J ends, which lost 2 bases and 5 bases, there was a span of 16 bases. Here the CDR3 DNA reads TGTGCCAGCAGCTTAAATATGGCAGGGGTACACGAGCAGTACTTC. Its translation is CASSLNMAGVHEQYF. Variable domain in full (rest from reference TRBV7-6 and TRBJ2-7): GAGVSQSPRYKVTKRGQDVALRCDPISGHVSLYWYRQALGQGPEFLTYFNYEAQQDKSGLPNDRFSAERPEGSISTLTIQRTEQRDSAMYRCASSLNMAGVHEQYFGPGTRLTVT.

The genes are TRBV5-6 and TRBJ2-1, with 10 bases that match TRBD1. The germline V gene encodes CDR1 SGHDT and CDR2 YYEEEE. CDR3 length: 15 residues. With V trimmed by 4 bases and J by 8 bases, 9 bases remained unmatched. The CDR3: CASSPGQGQVDEQFF. Written as DNA, the CDR3 is TGTGCCAGCAGCCCGGGACAGGGGCAAGTGGATGAGCAGTTCTTC. Combining the CDR3 with reference TRBV5-6 and TRBJ2-1 gives the whole variable domain DAGVTQSPTHLIKTRGQQVTLRCSPKSGHDTVSWYQQALGQGPQFIFQYYEEEERQRGNFPDRFSGHQFPNYSSELNVNALLLGDSALYLCASSPGQGQVDEQFFGPGTRLTVL.

This clone was detected a few times. Mismatch with germline at one junction end may stem from a read error. The V gene is TRBV7-7, the J gene TRBJ1-5; TRBD1 might be the D (5 bases). The CDR3 runs to 15 residues. Per the germline V gene, CDR1 is SSHAT and CDR2 is FNYEAQ (reference sequence). The CDR3: CASSSGGWVDQPQHF. DNA of the CDR3: TGTGCTAGCAGCTCCGGGGGTTGGGTGGATCAGCCCCAGCATTTT.

The chain joins TRBV6-5 to TRBJ2-7; D gene ambiguous. The CDR3 is made up of 13 amino acids. V was pared by 7 bases and J by 3 bases, with 13 bases between. From germline, CDR1 is MNHEY and CDR2 SVGAGI. The chain's CDR3 is CASTLSLGYEQYF. For the CDR3, the DNA is TGTGCCAGCACCCTGTCCCTAGGCTACGAGCAGTACTTC.

This clone was counted a few times. This rearrangement joins TRBV9 to TRBJ2-1; no clear D gene. The CDR3 contains 15 residues. Germline CDR1 and CDR2: SGDLS and YYNGEE. V shed 0 bases and J shed 5 bases, with 12 bases lying between them. As DNA, the CDR3 is TGTGCCAGCAGCGTAGGTGCTGGTCCGGACAATGAGCAGTTCTTC. Protein product: CASSVGAGPDNEQFF.

This sequence joins TRBV27 and TRBJ1-1; D not certain. This CDR3 comprises 12 residues. The germline V and J ends were trimmed by 6 bases and 9 bases, with 14 bases remaining between them. Germline V CDR1 and CDR2: MNHEY, SMNVEV (reference sequence). This CDR3 is CASRLVGGQAFF. The CDR3 DNA sequence: TGTGCCAGCAGACTGGTCGGCGGGCAAGCTTTCTTT.

This sequence joins TRBV27 and TRBJ1-2, with TRBD1 identical over 11 bases. Germline V CDR1 and CDR2: MNHEY, SMNVEV (reference sequence). V gave up 1 base and J gave up 7 bases; unmatched junction bases: 8. The length of the CDR3 is 16 residues. The chain's CDR3 is CASSLYASGQGGGYTF. In nucleotides, the CDR3 is TGTGCCAGCAGTTTATACGCGTCGGGACAGGGGGGTGGCTACACCTTC.

This sequence joins TRBV5-4 and TRBJ2-3; 9 bases are shared with TRBD1. The CDR3 is made up of 15 amino acids. The germline V gene encodes CDR1 SGHNT and CDR2 YYREEE (reference sequence). The trim removed 0 bases at V and 3 bases at J, leaving 2 bases unmatched. This chain's CDR3 is CASSLGGTGTDTQYF. CDR3 bases: TGTGCCAGCAGCTTGGGGGGGACAGGGACAGATACGCAGTATTTT.

The CDR3 here is CAIQGTRGDTEAFF. CDR3 sequence (DNA): TGTGCCATACAGGGCACCAGGGGAGACACTGAAGCTTTCTTT. The chain couples TRBV2 to TRBJ1-1, with D possibly TRBD1 on 6 matching bases. The CDR3 covers 14 residues. Trimming stripped 10 bases from V and 3 bases from J, with 18 bases between. Germline values: CDR1 SNHLY, CDR2 FYNNEI.

The chain uses TRBV5-1 and TRBJ2-3; 16 bases are a match to TRBD2. Germline V gives CDR1 SGHRS, CDR2 YFSETQ. With V trimmed by 4 bases and J by 2 bases, 4 bases remained unmatched. This CDR3 comprises 17 residues. CDR3 sequence reads: CASSPGTSGGVTDTQYF. CDR3 DNA: TGCGCCAGCAGCCCCGGGACTAGCGGGGGGGTCACAGATACGCAGTATTTT.

This clone was seen once. The genes are TRBV7-3 and TRBJ2-2; D is unclear. Germline CDR1 reads SGHTA; CDR2 reads FQGTGA. The CDR3 consists of 16 residues. Trimming left V 5 bases short and J 1 base short, with 14 bases between. This chain's CDR3 is CASSPYSALNTGELFF. The CDR3 DNA follows: TGTGCCAGCAGCCCATACAGTGCCTTGAACACCGGGGAGCTGTTTTTT. The whole variable domain, remainder taken from reference TRBV7-3 and TRBJ2-2, is GAGVSQTPSNKVTEKGKYVELRCDPISGHTALYWYRQSLGQGPEFLIYFQGTGAADDSGLPNDRFFAVRPEGSVSTLKIQRTERGDSAVYLCASSPYSALNTGELFFGEGSRLTVL.

In regard to this clone: One end of the junction fails to match germline, which may point to a read error. This CDR3 is also generated by other DNA sequences in the sample. The chain joins TRBV7-9 to TRBJ2-7, with a possible D match to TRBD2 (6 bases). CDR1 SEHNR and CDR2 FQNEAQ come from the germline V gene (reference sequence). The CDR3 has 12 amino acids. The CDR3 loop reads CSSSLGGNEQYF. The CDR3 nucleotides read TGTTCCAGCAGCTTAGGAGGGAACGAGCAGTACTTC.

The V and J genes are TRBV6-5 and TRBJ2-1; 7 nucleotides agree with TRBD2. This CDR3 contains 15 residues. J gave up 6 bases and V 2 bases, and 7 bases lay outside the gene matches. From germline, CDR1 is MNHEY and CDR2 SVGAGI. The CDR3: CASSYIGGGLNEQFF. DNA for the CDR3: TGTGCCAGCAGTTACATCGGCGGGGGTCTCAATGAGCAGTTCTTC.

This chain links TRBV5-1 with TRBJ1-1, with D possibly matching TRBD1 (6 bases). The germline CDR1 and CDR2 sequences are SGHRS and YFSETQ. The V gene lost 2 bases and the J gene lost 3 bases, with 11 bases spanning the gap. The CDR3 length is 14 residues. CDR3 nucleotides: TGCGCCAGCAGCTTACAGGGTTGGGACACTGAAGCTTTCTTT. It translates to CASSLQGWDTEAFF.

The chain combines TRBV6-6 with TRBJ2-3; D gene uncertain. V lost 8 bases and J lost 4, with 13 bases in between. From germline, CDR1 is MNHNY and CDR2 SVGAGI (reference sequence). The CDR3 consists of 13 residues. The chain's CDR3 is CASQVLVADTQYF. Written as DNA, the CDR3 is TGTGCCAGCCAAGTCTTAGTGGCAGATACGCAGTATTTT.

The V and J genes are TRBV14 and TRBJ2-7; a possible D gene is TRBD1 (6 bases). The CDR3 is 14 amino acids. The germline V and J ends were trimmed by 1 base and 6 bases, with 13 bases remaining between them. Germline CDR1 and CDR2: SGHDN and FVKESK. CDR3 loop: CASSQVQGGGEQYF. CDR3 nucleotide sequence: TGTGCCAGCAGCCAAGTACAGGGTGGCGGCGAGCAGTACTTC.

The chain links TRBV20-1 to TRBJ1-1; D is unresolved. There are 11 residues in the CDR3. V dropped 7 bases and J dropped 7 bases, with 13 bases sitting between them. Per germline, CDR1 DFQATT and CDR2 SNEGSKA (reference sequence). The CDR3 region is CSGQVHIEAFF. The CDR3 bases are TGCAGTGGGCAGGTCCACATTGAAGCTTTCTTT.

The chain couples TRBV10-3 to TRBJ1-6, with TRBD1 matching 7 bases. The CDR3 totals 13 residues. CDR1 is ENHRY and CDR2 is SYGVKD in the germline V gene. The V segment lost 10 bases and the J segment 5 bases; nucleotides outside the gene matches: 5. CDR3 in DNA: TGTGCCACTCGACAGGGCGATAATTCACCCCTCCACTTT. Translated: CATRQGDNSPLHF.

J is TRBJ2-3 and V is TRBV13, with 12 bases identical to TRBD2. Per germline, CDR1 PRHDT and CDR2 FYEKMQ (reference sequence). Trimming cost V 6 bases and J 11 bases; bases outside gene matches: 9. This CDR3 has 14 residues. CDR3 sequence (DNA): TGTGCCAGCAGACTAGCGGGGGGTCGTCAATTGCAGTATTTT. Translating gives CASRLAGGRQLQYF.

The genes are TRBV4-1 and TRBJ1-4; perhaps TRBD1 as D (5 bases). Germline assignment: CDR1 MGHRA and CDR2 YSYEKL. V was shortened by 0 bases and J by 7 bases, with 12 bases between the two germline ends. The CDR3 spans 15 residues. CDR3 in amino acids: CASSQENRRGEKLFF. CDR3 sequence (DNA): TGCGCCAGCAGCCAAGAAAACCGAAGGGGTGAAAAACTGTTTTTT.

The gene calls are TRBV11-2 and TRBJ2-7; D possibly corresponds to TRBD2 (7 bases). Trimming shortened V by 5 bases and J by 6 bases, and 17 bases separated the two germline ends. The CDR3 extends over 14 amino acids. The germline gives CDR1 SGHAT, CDR2 FQNNGV. The CDR3 reads CASSAARGPLEQYF. CDR3 nucleotides: TGTGCCAGCAGCGCGGCGCGGGGGCCACTCGAGCAGTACTTC.

The rearrangement joins TRBV14 to TRBJ1-1; a possible D gene is TRBD1 (6 bases). Per germline, CDR1 SGHDN and CDR2 FVKESK. V shed 7 bases and J shed 0 bases, with 12 bases lying between them. CDR3 length equals 14 residues. CDR3 in amino acids: CASTPGTMNTEAFF. In DNA form, the CDR3 reads TGTGCCAGCACTCCCGGGACAATGAACACTGAAGCTTTCTTT.

The chain links TRBV9 to TRBJ2-7; 10 nucleotides line up with TRBD1. The trim removed 0 bases at V and 7 bases at J, leaving 4 bases unmatched. The CDR3 is 14 amino acids. Germline V gene lookup returns CDR1 SGDLS and CDR2 YYNGEE. CDR3 in DNA: TGTGCCAGCAGCGTAGCGGGACAGGGGAATGAGCAGTACTTC. Residues: CASSVAGQGNEQYF.

The CDR3 sequence: CASSYSTSGGGREQYF. DNA of the CDR3: TGTGCCAGCAGTTACTCGACTAGCGGGGGGGGGCGCGAGCAGTACTTC. The rearrangement links TRBV6-5 to TRBJ2-7; 14 bases are shared with TRBD2. J was trimmed by 6 bases and V by 0 bases; bases with no gene match: 4. This CDR3 spans 16 amino acids. Germline V gene data show CDR1 as MNHEY and CDR2 as SVGAGI.

V is TRBV5-1 and J is TRBJ1-1, with 8 bases that match TRBD1. The CDR3 is 15 residues long. The V gene end was trimmed by 0 bases and the J gene end by 0 bases; junction bases not matched to a gene: 1. Germline V gene lookup returns CDR1 SGHRS and CDR2 YFSETQ. Written as DNA, the CDR3 is TGCGCCAGCAGCTTGGGGGACAGGTTGAACACTGAAGCTTTCTTT. Amino acid sequence: CASSLGDRLNTEAFF.